Below, 27 T cell receptor beta chains from the same sample are listed, as sequenced in a study of T cell responses to AZD1222 COVID-19 vaccine. Only in-frame clones appear in the TCRdb table, and some are missing; sequencing was by immunoSEQ multiplex PCR. This table holds 150,000 to 200,000 clones, just over 85% found once. Sequenced material: peripheral blood, taken on day 0 of AZD1222 vaccination. The receptors shown here come from an adult in good health.

The chain joins TRBV6-5 to TRBJ1-1; possible D gene TRBD1, 5 bases. The CDR3 sequence is 15 residues long. Germline CDR1 reads MNHEY; CDR2 reads SVGAGI. V was pared by 5 bases and J by 4 bases, with 17 bases between. The CDR3: CASSHRQRGGTEAFF. As DNA, the CDR3 is TGTGCCAGCAGTCATAGACAGCGGGGCGGCACTGAAGCTTTCTTT.

The gene calls are TRBV9 and TRBJ1-1; D remains unclear. The CDR3 runs to 13 residues. The germline V gene encodes CDR1 SGDLS and CDR2 YYNGEE. V shed 3 bases and J shed 4 bases, with 10 bases lying between them. CDR3 sequence: CASSAKVATEAFF. In DNA form, the CDR3 reads TGTGCCAGCAGCGCTAAGGTGGCCACTGAAGCTTTCTTT.

The chain couples TRBV5-1 to TRBJ1-1; D not resolved. V was pared by 6 bases and J by 8 bases, with 20 bases between. This CDR3 comprises 14 residues. The germline V gene has CDR1 SGHRS and CDR2 YFSETQ. The CDR3: CASTDLRVGREAFF. CDR3 nucleotides: TGCGCCAGCACTGACCTCCGCGTTGGAAGGGAAGCTTTCTTT.

V gene TRBV5-5 combines with J gene TRBJ1-1; D unresolved. Germline-derived CDR1 and CDR2 are SGHKS and YYEKEE (reference sequence). V lost 1 base and J lost 6, with 13 bases in between. The CDR3 extends over 14 amino acids. CDR3 residues: CASSLSGIGSEAFF. In DNA form, the CDR3 reads TGTGCCAGCAGCTTGTCGGGGATTGGGTCTGAAGCTTTCTTT.

The chain links TRBV2 to TRBJ1-1, with 7 bases that match TRBD1. Losses at the gene ends were 6 bases for V and 2 bases for J; bases not matched to a gene: 6. Looked up from germline, CDR1 is SNHLY and CDR2 is FYNNEI. The CDR3 has 14 residues. CDR3 protein: CASSLGQVNTEAFF. The CDR3 region has the DNA TGTGCCAGCAGCTTAGGACAGGTAAACACTGAAGCTTTCTTT.

The chain combines TRBV5-3 with TRBJ1-3; 9 nucleotides agree with TRBD1. TRBV5-3 is filed as an ORF, its function uncertain. This CDR3 region has 18 residues. With V trimmed by 4 bases and J by 0 bases, 11 bases remained unmatched. CDR3 sequence reads: CARSLERDREISGNTIYF. The CDR3 nucleotides read TGTGCCAGAAGCCTCGAACGGGACAGGGAGATCTCTGGAAACACCATATATTTT.

This chain uses TRBV9 with TRBJ1-2, with a weak D call TRBD1 (6 bases). The CDR3 spans 14 residues. CDR1 SGDLS and CDR2 YYNGEE come from the germline V gene. V lost 1 base and J lost 3, with 10 bases in between. The CDR3 DNA is TGTGCCAGCAGCGTATGGGACATCGACTATGGCTACACCTTC. This codes for CASSVWDIDYGYTF.

V is TRBV5-1 and J is TRBJ1-2; 8 bases fit TRBD1. Germline V lookup: CDR1 SGHRS, CDR2 YFSETQ. The CDR3 has 14 residues. J lost 7 bases, V lost 3 bases, and 8 bases had no gene match. The chain's CDR3 is CASSSGQALSGYTF. As DNA, the CDR3 is TGCGCCAGCAGCTCGGGACAGGCCTTAAGTGGCTACACCTTC.

This chain connects TRBV20-1 to TRBJ1-5; weak D call: TRBD1 (6 bases). The V end was cut by 3 bases, the J end by 6 bases, with 9 bases between. This CDR3 region has 12 residues. Germline assignment: CDR1 DFQATT and CDR2 SNEGSKA (reference sequence). The CDR3 coding sequence is TGCAGTGCTAGTCGCAGGGGTCAGCCCCAGCATTTT. Translating gives CSASRRGQPQHF.

The chain joins TRBV6-5 to TRBJ1-3; D is perhaps TRBD1 (5 bases). The CDR3 totals 16 residues. Looked up from germline, CDR1 is MNHEY and CDR2 is SVGAGI. V shed 0 bases and J shed 3 bases, with 12 bases lying between them. The CDR3 bases are TGTGCCAGCAGTTACTCGCCCACAGGAGTTGGAAACACCATATATTTT. Its protein product is CASSYSPTGVGNTIYF.

The chain employs TRBV2 and TRBJ2-3; D ambiguous. Germline V gives CDR1 SNHLY, CDR2 FYNNEI. The V gene lost 6 bases and the J gene lost 0 bases, with 13 bases spanning the gap. The CDR3 contains 15 residues. The CDR3 loop reads CASSPTGRSTDTQYF. CDR3 DNA sequence: TGTGCCAGCAGCCCCACTGGCCGCAGCACAGATACGCAGTATTTT.

In regard to this clone: This CDR3 is also generated by other DNA sequences in the sample. The chain uses TRBV5-1 and TRBJ2-7; TRBD1 might be the D (6 bases). Germline values: CDR1 SGHRS, CDR2 YFSETQ. Trimming removed 4 bases at V and 1 base at J, with 9 bases between. The CDR3 runs 13 residues. CDR3 sequence (DNA): TGCGCCAGCAGCCTCGGACAGTCCTACGAGCAGTACTTC. It translates to CASSLGQSYEQYF.

The V and J genes are TRBV7-9 and TRBJ1-6; D uncertain. This CDR3 has 16 amino acids. Between the trimmed V and J ends, which lost 1 base and 7 bases, there was a span of 14 bases. Per the germline V gene, CDR1 is SEHNR and CDR2 is FQNEAQ (reference sequence). The CDR3 loop reads CASSLDQRPKNSPLHF. The CDR3 DNA reads TGTGCCAGCAGCTTAGATCAGAGACCCAAGAATTCACCCCTCCACTTT.

The chain couples TRBV2 to TRBJ1-2, with a tentative D call TRBD1 (6 bases). Germline V gives CDR1 SNHLY, CDR2 FYNNEI. The CDR3 loop spans 15 amino acids. V lost 5 bases to trimming and J lost 0 bases, with 13 bases between them. The CDR3 nucleotides are TGTGCCAGCAGTTCGCAGGGGTCTGCTAACTATGGCTACACCTTC. Translated: CASSSQGSANYGYTF.

The gene calls are TRBV4-2 and TRBJ1-5; possible D gene TRBD1, 5 bases. Germline CDR1 LGHNA, CDR2 YNFKEQ. The CDR3 totals 20 residues. V was shortened by 0 bases and J by 1 base, with 22 bases between the two germline ends. This CDR3 is CASSQDLVAGTVASNQPQHF. The CDR3 region has the DNA TGTGCCAGCAGCCAAGATTTGGTCGCAGGGACTGTTGCGAGCAATCAGCCCCAGCATTTT.

This rearrangement joins TRBV27 to TRBJ2-7; tentative D call: TRBD1 (6 bases). Germline V CDR1 and CDR2: MNHEY, SMNVEV (reference sequence). V gave up 6 bases and J gave up 7 bases, with 19 bases separating them. The CDR3 has 14 amino acids. CDR3 coding DNA: TGTGCCAGCAGCCCTAGGGCAGGGGCGCGTGAGCAGTACTTC. Protein product: CASSPRAGAREQYF.

The CDR3 bases are TGTGCCAGCAGCCAAGTTTTGAACACTGAAGCTTTCTTT. It codes for CASSQVLNTEAFF. The chain links TRBV3-1 (or the pseudogene TRBV3-2) to TRBJ1-1, with no clear D. The germline V and J ends were trimmed by 1 base and 0 bases, with 3 bases remaining between them. The CDR3 is 13 residues long. The germline CDR1 and CDR2 sequences are LGHDT and YNNKEL (reference sequence).

The chain employs TRBV7-2 and TRBJ1-6; D remains ambiguous. This CDR3 has 14 residues. V was pared by 8 bases and J by 9 bases, with 17 bases between. From germline, CDR1 is SGHTA and CDR2 FQGNSA. The CDR3 loop reads CASALADTASPLHF. As DNA, the CDR3 is TGTGCCAGCGCCCTGGCAGACACAGCTTCACCCCTCCACTTT.

V usage is TRBV7-9 and J usage is TRBJ2-4; D might be TRBD2 (5 bases). Per germline, CDR1 SEHNR and CDR2 FQNEAQ (reference sequence). The V gene lost 3 bases and the J gene lost 1 base, with 7 bases spanning the gap. The CDR3 sequence is 14 residues long. The CDR3, as DNA: TGTGCCAGCAGCTTCGGGGTCGCCAAAAACATTCAGTACTTC. Its protein is CASSFGVAKNIQYF.

This clone was counted only a few times. The chain links TRBV30 to TRBJ1-2, with a weak D call TRBD1 (6 bases). CDR3 size: 14 residues. Trimming took 2 bases from V and 0 from J, leaving 10 bases between them. Germline lookup yields CDR1 GTSNPN and CDR2 SVGIG (reference sequence). CDR3 DNA: TGTGCCTGGAGTCACAGGGTCCCTAACTATGGCTACACCTTC. Its translation is CAWSHRVPNYGYTF.

The chain employs TRBV5-1 and TRBJ2-2; D is perhaps TRBD1 (6 bases). Trimming removed 4 bases from V and 4 bases from J, with 11 bases in between. Per the germline V gene, CDR1 is SGHRS and CDR2 is YFSETQ. The CDR3 length is 14 residues. The DNA for the CDR3 is TGCGCCAGCAGCCAGGGACAACTCACCGGGGAGCTGTTTTTT. As protein: CASSQGQLTGELFF.

The chain links TRBV29-1 to TRBJ1-5, with D unclear. Germline V gives CDR1 SQVTM, CDR2 ANQGSEA. This CDR3 is 13 amino acids long. Between the trimmed V and J ends, which lost 4 bases and 9 bases, there was a span of 16 bases. Here the CDR3 DNA reads TGCAGCGTTGCAGGCACCTTCGATGGGCCCCAGCATTTT. Translation: CSVAGTFDGPQHF.

The genes are TRBV5-1 and TRBJ1-1, with D tentatively TRBD1 (6 bases). Trimming took off 5 bases at V and 0 bases at J, with 17 bases between the two ends. This CDR3 has 16 residues. Germline lookup yields CDR1 SGHRS and CDR2 YFSETQ. The CDR3 reads CASRLRQEVLNTEAFF. CDR3 DNA: TGCGCCAGCAGGTTAAGACAGGAGGTCTTGAACACTGAAGCTTTCTTT.

V usage is TRBV6-5 and J usage is TRBJ1-5; 7 nucleotides agree with TRBD1. With V trimmed by 5 bases and J by 7 bases, 8 bases remained unmatched. The CDR3 extends over 14 amino acids. From germline, CDR1 is MNHEY and CDR2 SVGAGI. The CDR3 is CASSQTGKGQPQHF. CDR3 sequence (DNA): TGTGCCAGCAGTCAGACAGGGAAGGGGCAGCCCCAGCATTTT.

V and J are TRBV19 and TRBJ1-5, with D unresolved. In germline, CDR1 is LNHDA, CDR2 SQIVND (reference sequence). Between the trimmed V and J ends, which lost 7 bases and 4 bases, there was a span of 8 bases. The CDR3 runs 12 residues. CDR3 sequence: CASTTGNQPQHF. The CDR3 DNA reads as TGTGCCAGTACTACGGGGAATCAGCCCCAGCATTTT.

The V call is TRBV19, the J call TRBJ1-5; the D gene is possibly TRBD1 (6 bases). Trimming removed 3 bases at V and 8 bases at J, with 11 bases between. The CDR3 contains 13 residues. CDR1 is LNHDA, CDR2 SQIVND, per germline (reference sequence). CDR3 DNA sequence: TGTGCCAGTAGTATTACAGGGAGGGAGCCCCAGCATTTT. Protein: CASSITGREPQHF.

This clone was recorded only once. The chain uses TRBV19 and TRBJ1-1; no clear D. The CDR3 covers 18 residues. V was shortened by 1 base and J by 1 base, with 19 bases between the two germline ends. Germline V gene lookup returns CDR1 LNHDA and CDR2 SQIVND (reference sequence). Written as DNA, the CDR3 is TGTGCCAGTAGTATAGCGACGATAGTACAATTGGCGAACACTGAAGCTTTCTTT. Amino acids: CASSIATIVQLANTEAFF.